A selection of T cell receptor beta chains follows, all from one sample in a study of beta chain features in type 1 diabetes. The method was immunoSEQ multiplex PCR; TCRdb's version includes in-frame clones alone and lacks a portion of them. The data contain around 310,000 clones, approximately 10% of them singletons. The sample was naive CD4+ T cells from blood. Source of these receptors: a young woman in good health. Both conserved end residues are part of each CDR3. Fields, in order: CDR3 protein, V gene, J gene, clone size. The size field is filled for only some rows; it gives once, few, many or a size class.

CDR3aa: CASSLAPRGPNEQFF
v_gene: TRBV7-9
j_gene: TRBJ2-1
abundance: few

CDR3aa: CASKRVGEQYF
v_gene: TRBV6-5
j_gene: TRBJ2-7
abundance: .

CDR3aa: CASSARMSGGETQYF
v_gene: TRBV9
j_gene: TRBJ2-5
abundance: .

CDR3aa: CASSPQGAENIQYF
v_gene: TRBV18
j_gene: TRBJ2-4
abundance: .

CDR3aa: CASSRTGFGSGANVLTF
v_gene: TRBV4-3
j_gene: TRBJ2-6
abundance: .

CDR3aa: CASSRNPRGTGSTDTQYF
v_gene: TRBV7-3
j_gene: TRBJ2-3
abundance: few

CDR3aa: CASSQIGVLAGGHEQFF
v_gene: TRBV14
j_gene: TRBJ2-1
abundance: few

CDR3aa: CSGRGTGTGDEKLFF
v_gene: TRBV29-1
j_gene: TRBJ1-4
abundance: .

CDR3aa: CASSSLQGGQPQHF
v_gene: TRBV28
j_gene: TRBJ1-5
abundance: few

CDR3aa: CASSTGTGSEAFF
v_gene: TRBV5-1
j_gene: TRBJ1-1
abundance: few

CDR3aa: CASSPQGPRAQYF
v_gene: TRBV14
j_gene: TRBJ2-3
abundance: .

CDR3aa: CASSLDSGSYEQYF
v_gene: TRBV19
j_gene: TRBJ2-7
abundance: few

CDR3aa: CASSLWTGDGNEQFF
v_gene: TRBV5-8
j_gene: TRBJ2-1
abundance: .

CDR3aa: CAISLGQGKETQYF
v_gene: TRBV10-3
j_gene: TRBJ2-5
abundance: .

CDR3aa: CASSFIADYGYTF
v_gene: TRBV27
j_gene: TRBJ1-2
abundance: .

CDR3aa: CASSLAAVNTEAFF
v_gene: TRBV11-1
j_gene: TRBJ1-1
abundance: once

CDR3aa: CSGGGQTEAFF
v_gene: TRBV29-1
j_gene: TRBJ1-1
abundance: .

CDR3aa: CASSQTTGVVRDTQYF
v_gene: TRBV4-3
j_gene: TRBJ2-3
abundance: few

CDR3aa: CASSHSTGGTDTQYF
v_gene: TRBV6-5
j_gene: TRBJ2-3
abundance: few

CDR3aa: CASSQSGTRGTGELFF
v_gene: TRBV4-2
j_gene: TRBJ2-2
abundance: .

CDR3aa: CATSGTEETQYF
v_gene: TRBV15
j_gene: TRBJ2-5
abundance: few

CDR3aa: CASSGSGLVGEQYF
v_gene: TRBV9
j_gene: TRBJ2-7
abundance: few

CDR3aa: CASSSRQMPLHEQYF
v_gene: TRBV7-8
j_gene: TRBJ2-7
abundance: few

CDR3aa: CASKGTSGTDTQYF
v_gene: TRBV19
j_gene: TRBJ2-3
abundance: few

CDR3aa: CASSYSPGVETQYF
v_gene: TRBV6-5
j_gene: TRBJ2-5
abundance: few

CDR3aa: CASSFFAGPDEQYF
v_gene: TRBV7-9
j_gene: TRBJ2-7
abundance: .

CDR3aa: CATSREWRKAAGELFF
v_gene: TRBV15
j_gene: TRBJ2-2
abundance: few

CDR3aa: CASSYTERQGRYGYTF
v_gene: TRBV28
j_gene: TRBJ1-2
abundance: .

CDR3aa: CASSLSAETQYF
v_gene: TRBV5-1
j_gene: TRBJ2-5
abundance: .

CDR3aa: CASSLAVTSGSGEQFF
v_gene: TRBV5-4
j_gene: TRBJ2-1
abundance: .

CDR3aa: CASSVGPGGANIQYF
v_gene: TRBV9
j_gene: TRBJ2-4
abundance: few

CDR3aa: CSAARTQNTGELFF
v_gene: TRBV29-1
j_gene: TRBJ2-2
abundance: few

CDR3aa: CASRMGQPNQPQHF
v_gene: TRBV28
j_gene: TRBJ1-5
abundance: few

CDR3aa: CASGLGGTVGELFF
v_gene: TRBV12-5
j_gene: TRBJ2-2
abundance: few

CDR3aa: CASSHRGSEQFF
v_gene: TRBV19
j_gene: TRBJ2-1
abundance: .

CDR3aa: CASSQRVLATQYF
v_gene: TRBV6-5
j_gene: TRBJ2-5
abundance: .

CDR3aa: CASSPTTSGQETQYF
v_gene: TRBV18
j_gene: TRBJ2-5
abundance: few

CDR3aa: CASSLEGTGGLNEQFF
v_gene: TRBV7-9
j_gene: TRBJ2-1
abundance: few

CDR3aa: CASSKVEGQPQHF
v_gene: TRBV21-1
j_gene: TRBJ1-5
abundance: .

CDR3aa: CASSGLAGADTQYF
v_gene: TRBV28
j_gene: TRBJ2-3
abundance: few